The next 15 T cell receptor beta chains were all read from a single sample in a study of post-analysis software for immune sequencing data. These receptors lack a known antigen. The TCR beta cDNA libraries contained unique molecular identifiers. TCRdb analysed the PCR reads with MiXCR anew, one entry per CDR3 protein. This sample yields roughly 540,000 distinct CDR3 sequences, of which roughly 34% are seen a single time; roughly 6% belongs to the top ten. Findings of the study overall: When patients were compared with controls, four to six TRBV segments were more frequent, TRBV5-6, TRBV5-1 and TRBV20-1 among them.

Sequenced: blood. Every receptor here comes from a girl aged 2-17 years with multiple sclerosis.

The chain recombines TRBV7-2 with TRBJ2-3; 14 bases map to TRBD2. Germline CDR1 SGHTA, CDR2 FQGNSA. The CDR3 runs 17 residues. Germline trimming cut 5 bases from V and 6 bases from J; bases unmatched to any gene: 10. DNA for the CDR3: TGTGCCAGCAGCACTATGGGACTAGCGGGGGTACCCGATACGCAGTATTTT. This translates into CASSTMGLAGVPDTQYF.

This clonotype was seen just once. The genes are TRBV20-1 and TRBJ2-1, with TRBD2 matching over 13 bases. Germline assignment: CDR1 DFQATT and CDR2 SNEGSKA (reference sequence). The CDR3 runs to 16 residues. The V gene end was trimmed by 5 bases and the J gene end by 5 bases; junction bases not matched to a gene: 9. CDR3 region: CSAPRTSGGTHNEQFF. The CDR3 DNA reads as TGCAGTGCTCCCCGGACTAGCGGGGGCACCCACAATGAGCAGTTCTTC.

V is TRBV27 and J is TRBJ2-5; the D gene is possibly TRBD1 (5 bases). This CDR3 has 15 residues. V shed 2 bases and J shed 5 bases, with 15 bases lying between them. Germline assignment: CDR1 MNHEY and CDR2 SMNVEV (reference sequence). For the CDR3, the DNA is TGTGCCAGCAGTTTAGACGGCGACAGTAGGGAGACCCAGTACTTC. This gives the protein CASSLDGDSRETQYF.

The CDR3: CASSTRDSYNEQFF. The CDR3 DNA reads as TGTGCCAGCAGCACCCGGGACTCCTACAATGAGCAGTTCTTC. The rearrangement joins TRBV7-8 to TRBJ2-1, with D perhaps matching TRBD2 (5 bases). Between the trimmed V and J ends, which lost 5 bases and 0 bases, there was a span of 8 bases. Germline values: CDR1 SGHVS, CDR2 FQNEAQ. This CDR3 spans 14 amino acids.

V is TRBV29-1 and J is TRBJ2-7; tentatively, D is TRBD1 (6 bases). The CDR3 has 14 residues. Germline V gene lookup returns CDR1 SQVTM and CDR2 ANQGSEA. Trimming removed 4 bases from V and 0 bases from J, with 13 bases in between. The CDR3 DNA reads as TGCAGCGTTGTCGTCAGGGGCCTCTCCTACGAGCAGTACTTC. It specifies CSVVVRGLSYEQYF.

This sequence joins TRBV5-5 and TRBJ2-3; 16 bases map to TRBD2. Trimming removed 3 bases from V and 0 bases from J; junction bases left unmatched: 7. Germline V CDR1 and CDR2: SGHKS, YYEKEE (reference sequence). The CDR3 consists of 19 residues. This CDR3 is CASSYPGTSGGASTDTQYF. The CDR3 nucleotides read TGTGCCAGCAGCTACCCCGGGACTAGCGGGGGGGCCAGCACAGATACGCAGTATTTT. The full variable domain, completed using reference TRBV5-5 and TRBJ2-3, is DAGVTQSPTHLIKTRGQQVTLRCSPISGHKSVSWYQQVLGQGPQFIFQYYEKEERGRGNFPDRFSARQFPNYSSELNVNALLLGDSALYLCASSYPGTSGGASTDTQYFGPGTRLTVL.

This clonotype was picked up many times. This chain uses TRBV4-1 with TRBJ2-5; D gene uncertain. This CDR3 is 14 amino acids long. The germline V and J ends were trimmed by 0 bases and 6 bases, with 11 bases remaining between them. CDR1 is MGHRA and CDR2 is YSYEKL in the germline V gene. The chain's CDR3 is CASSQDLDQKTQYF. The CDR3 DNA follows: TGCGCCAGCAGCCAAGATCTCGATCAGAAGACCCAGTACTTC.

This sequence joins TRBV20-1 and TRBJ2-5; 7 nucleotides align to TRBD1. Trimming took 5 bases from V and 3 from J; bases not matched to a gene: 9. Per germline, CDR1 DFQATT and CDR2 SNEGSKA (reference sequence). The CDR3 is made up of 14 amino acids. DNA of the CDR3: TGCAGTGCTGACACGGGACAGAAGGAAGAGACCCAGTACTTC. It codes for CSADTGQKEETQYF.

This clonotype appeared once. The chain carries TRBV3-1 and TRBJ1-1; D is uncertain. The CDR3 has 15 residues. Trimming took 1 base from V and 4 from J, leaving 13 bases between them. CDR1 and CDR2 from the germline V gene are LGHDT and YNNKEL (reference sequence). CDR3 region: CASSQGRGLGTEAFF. The CDR3 DNA follows: TGTGCCAGCAGCCAAGGCCGGGGTTTGGGCACTGAAGCTTTCTTT.

This clonotype was observed a handful of times. The V call is TRBV7-9, the J call TRBJ1-2; tentative D call: TRBD1 (5 bases). The CDR3 runs to 15 residues. Germline V gene data show CDR1 as SEHNR and CDR2 as FQNEAQ (reference sequence). V was trimmed by 2 bases and J by 3 bases, leaving 13 bases between them. The CDR3 reads CASSLQRGRDYGYTF. The DNA of the CDR3 is TGTGCCAGCAGCTTACAGAGGGGCCGAGACTATGGCTACACCTTC.

CDR3 in amino acids: CSARVGGSQGNIQYF. Here the CDR3 DNA reads TGCAGTGCTAGAGTGGGGGGGTCTCAAGGAAACATTCAGTACTTC. The gene calls are TRBV20-1 and TRBJ2-4, with 7 bases identical to TRBD2. The CDR3 totals 15 residues. J lost 6 bases, V lost 1 base, and 9 bases had no gene match. Germline-derived CDR1 and CDR2 are DFQATT and SNEGSKA (reference sequence).

The sample holds a few counts of this clonotype. The chain uses TRBV20-1 and TRBJ1-2; D perhaps matches TRBD1 (5 bases). The CDR3 extends over 13 amino acids. V dropped 6 bases and J dropped 0 bases, with 11 bases sitting between them. CDR1 DFQATT and CDR2 SNEGSKA come from the germline V gene (reference sequence). The CDR3 sequence is CSAPGRTNYGYTF. The CDR3 DNA reads as TGCAGTGCCCCGGGACGGACTAACTATGGCTACACCTTC.

J is TRBJ1-1 and V is TRBV12-3 or TRBV12-4; D is ambiguous. The CDR3 length is 15 residues. The germline V and J ends were trimmed by 2 bases and 2 bases, with 12 bases remaining between them. The CDR3 DNA reads as TGTGCCAGCAGTTTAACGCCAGGTCCTAACACTGAAGCTTTCTTT. This gives the protein CASSLTPGPNTEAFF.

This clonotype has more than one count but fewer than ten. The V and J genes are TRBV7-9 and TRBJ2-5; no clear D gene. This CDR3 is 14 amino acids long. V was pared by 5 bases and J by 2 bases, with 12 bases between. The germline gives CDR1 SEHNR, CDR2 FQNEAQ (reference sequence). The CDR3 reads CASSPRNSQETQYF. The CDR3 DNA sequence: TGTGCCAGCAGCCCGCGGAACTCACAAGAGACCCAGTACTTC.

This clonotype was recorded a few times. This sequence joins TRBV11-2 and TRBJ2-1, with 9 bases matching TRBD1. The CDR3 totals 15 residues. Trimming took 5 bases from V and 5 from J; bases not matched to a gene: 7. The germline CDR1 and CDR2 sequences are SGHAT and FQNNGV. The CDR3 protein is CASSGYGQGNNEQFF. CDR3 coding DNA: TGTGCCAGCAGCGGGTACGGACAGGGGAACAATGAGCAGTTCTTC. The full variable domain, its missing parts supplied by reference TRBV11-2 and TRBJ2-1, is EAGVAQSPRYKIIEKRQSVAFWCNPISGHATLYWYQQILGQGPKLLIQFQNNGVVDDSQLPKDRFSAERLKGVDSTLKIQPAKLEDSAVYLCASSGYGQGNNEQFFGPGTRLTVL.